Below are 12 T cell receptor beta chains sequenced from a single sample in a study of neurological immune-mediated disorders. TCRdb called the 5' RACE reads again in MiXCR, with one record for every CDR3 protein. Among about 49,000 distinct CDR3 sequences listed, roughly 13% were seen once. Time point noted: longitudinal time-point 2. Sequenced: PBMCs. Receptors originate from a male donor with HTLV-1-associated myelopathy (HAM/TSP).

Ten or more counts support this clonotype. The CDR3 sequence is CASSRVFNEKLFF. The CDR3 DNA reads TGTGCCAGCAGCCGGGTATTTAATGAAAAACTGTTTTTT. The V gene is TRBV6-1, the J gene TRBJ1-4; no firm D call. Germline CDR1 MNHNS, CDR2 SASEGT. Trimming stripped 6 bases from V and 4 bases from J, with 9 bases between. The CDR3 has 13 residues.

This clonotype was seen ten or more times. CDR3 residues: CSASRDRGTEAFF. The CDR3 DNA is TGCAGTGCTTCCCGGGACAGGGGCACTGAAGCTTTCTTT. The chain joins TRBV20-1 to TRBJ1-1; 10 bases match TRBD1. This CDR3 is built from 13 residues. The junction had 4 bases not matched to a gene; V was cut back by 5 bases and J by 4 bases. The germline V gene encodes CDR1 DFQATT and CDR2 SNEGSKA (reference sequence).

This clonotype was counted many times. The CDR3 nucleotides read TGCAGCGTTGAAACCTCCTACGAGCAGTACTTC. Its protein is CSVETSYEQYF. The gene calls are TRBV29-1 and TRBJ2-7, with unresolved D. Trimming pared 2 bases from V and 0 bases from J, leaving 2 bases between. The CDR3 consists of 11 residues. Per the germline V gene, CDR1 is SQVTM and CDR2 is ANQGSEA.

This clonotype was observed many times. The V gene is TRBV20-1, the J gene TRBJ2-1, with 10 bases aligning to TRBD2. Losses at the gene ends were 5 bases for V and 8 bases for J; bases not matched to a gene: 15. This CDR3 is built from 16 residues. Looked up from germline, CDR1 is DFQATT and CDR2 is SNEGSKA (reference sequence). This CDR3 reads CSAALAGAPRRDEQFF. CDR3 DNA: TGCAGTGCTGCGCTAGCGGGGGCCCCCCGACGGGATGAGCAGTTCTTC.

This clonotype was observed many times. V is TRBV2 and J is TRBJ1-4; tentatively, D is TRBD1 (5 bases). From germline, CDR1 is SNHLY and CDR2 FYNNEI. V was clipped by 3 bases and J by 4 bases, with 12 bases between them. This CDR3 is built from 15 residues. DNA for the CDR3: TGTGCCAGCAGTGAGGGACCGCCGGTTAATGAAAAACTGTTTTTT. This translates into CASSEGPPVNEKLFF. Combining the CDR3 with reference TRBV2 and TRBJ1-4 gives the whole variable domain EPEVTQTPSHQVTQMGQEVILRCVPISNHLYFYWYRQILGQKVEFLVSFYNNEISEKSEIFDDQFSVERPDGSNFTLKIRSTKLEDSAMYFCASSEGPPVNEKLFFGSGTQLSVL.

This clonotype occurred many times. The chain couples TRBV20-1 to TRBJ2-7; D is tentatively TRBD1 or TRBD2 (5 bases each). The CDR3 sequence is 13 residues long. CDR1 is DFQATT and CDR2 is SNEGSKA in the germline V gene (reference sequence). Trimming cost V 5 bases and J 3 bases, with 14 bases left between them. CDR3 amino acids: CSAFNRDVYEQYF. For the CDR3, the DNA is TGCAGTGCTTTTAATCGGGACGTCTACGAGCAGTACTTC.

This clonotype was picked up many times. The rearrangement links TRBV7-6 to TRBJ2-7; D is perhaps TRBD1 or TRBD2 (7 bases each). The CDR3 has 13 residues. Deletions cut 2 bases from V and 6 bases from J, with 11 bases between. Looked up from germline, CDR1 is SGHVS and CDR2 is FNYEAQ. DNA for the CDR3: TGTGCCAGCAGCTTAACAGGGGAGGGCGAGCAGTACTTC. As protein: CASSLTGEGEQYF.

At least ten counts were recorded for this clonotype. The rearrangement joins TRBV5-5 to TRBJ1-1; unclear D gene. Germline V gives CDR1 SGHKS, CDR2 YYEKEE (reference sequence). V was shortened by 1 base and J by 3 bases, with 10 bases between the two germline ends. The CDR3 is 14 amino acids. CDR3 amino acids: CASSLYTPYTEAFF. The CDR3 DNA is TGTGCCAGCAGCTTGTATACACCCTACACTGAAGCTTTCTTT. Variable domain in full (rest from reference TRBV5-5 and TRBJ1-1): DAGVTQSPTHLIKTRGQQVTLRCSPISGHKSVSWYQQVLGQGPQFIFQYYEKEERGRGNFPDRFSARQFPNYSSELNVNALLLGDSALYLCASSLYTPYTEAFFGQGTRLTVV.

The chain combines TRBV7-8 with TRBJ1-2; the match to TRBD1 covers 7 bases. The CDR3 spans 18 residues. The V gene end was trimmed by 5 bases and the J gene end by 3 bases; junction bases not matched to a gene: 18. In germline, CDR1 is SGHVS, CDR2 FQNEAQ. The DNA of the CDR3 is TGTGCCAGCAGCCCTATAAAGACAGGGTCGGTCGGCGACTATGGCTACACCTTC. This encodes CASSPIKTGSVGDYGYTF.

The table lists this clonotype with many counts. The gene calls are TRBV20-1 and TRBJ2-5; no definite D call. The CDR3 sequence is 11 residues long. Germline CDR1 is DFQATT and CDR2 is SNEGSKA (reference sequence). V lost 1 base to trimming and J lost 4 bases, with 4 bases between them. The CDR3 sequence is CSARGGETQYF. In DNA, the CDR3 is TGCAGTGCTAGAGGGGGAGAGACCCAGTACTTC.

This clonotype has at least ten counts. This chain joins TRBV5-1 and TRBJ1-2; 10 positions match TRBD1. The V gene end was trimmed by 1 base and the J gene end by 2 bases; junction bases not matched to a gene: 2. This CDR3 is 15 amino acids long. Per the germline V gene, CDR1 is SGHRS and CDR2 is YFSETQ. CDR3 amino acids: CASSLRGQGNYGYTF. The CDR3 coding sequence is TGCGCCAGCAGCTTGAGGGGACAGGGGAACTATGGCTACACCTTC.

This clonotype appeared many times. The chain carries TRBV29-1 and TRBJ2-5, with 8 bases matching TRBD1. CDR1 and CDR2 from the germline V gene are SQVTM and ANQGSEA. The J segment lost 5 bases and the V segment lost 7 bases, leaving 9 bases of the junction unmatched. The CDR3 consists of 13 residues. The CDR3 sequence is CSGRTGKVETQYF. CDR3 sequence (DNA): TGCAGCGGTCGGACAGGGAAAGTGGAGACCCAGTACTTC.